This T cell receptor (beta chain) was recorded in a study of shared clonotypes between healthy human individuals. TCRdb's table, derived via immunoSEQ multiplex PCR, lists solely in-frame clones and lacks some. This sample yields over a million clones, of which 98% are seen a single time; approximately 0.44% belongs to the top ten. Study observations and caveats: In several donors, about 5% of naive CD4 clonotypes appeared in common. Expectations were that clonotype sharing among donors would be affected by sequencing depth. The sole specimen, blood, was sampled, and tissue repertoires likely differ.

To note about this clone: The antigen is not known.

Trimming cost V 4 bases and J 6 bases; bases outside gene matches: 4. Germline loops: CDR1 SGHRS, CDR2 YFSETQ. The CDR3 is 13 residues long. The chain combines TRBV5-1 with TRBJ1-1, with 9 bases aligning to TRBD1. Sample: naive CD4+ T cells sorted from blood. Subset in this sample: CD45RA+ positively selected. This clonotype was obtained from a man under 40 in good health. CDR3 residues: CASSTDRGAEAFF. The CDR3, as DNA: TGCGCCAGCAGCACGGACAGGGGCGCTGAAGCTTTCTTT.